The 21 T cell receptor beta chains below were found in one sample sequenced in a study of shared clonotypes between healthy human individuals. Repertoires were generated with immunoSEQ multiplex PCR, while TCRdb's copy carries only in-frame clones and drops some. The sample comprises about 2.4 million clones, roughly 93% of which are singletons, and roughly 0.36% rests with the top ten. The sequenced sample was naive CD4+ T cells from PBMCs. Sample subset: CD45RA+ positively selected. Receptor source: a man younger than 30 in good health. Some clones in this sample may be carry-over from other donors' samples.

The chain has TRBV5-1 and TRBJ2-7; no clear D gene. The germline gives CDR1 SGHRS, CDR2 YFSETQ. Trimming took 5 bases from V and 4 from J, leaving 7 bases between them. CDR3 length equals 11 residues. Written as DNA, the CDR3 is TGCGCCAGCAGGTCGGAGTACGAGCAGTACTTC. Translation gives CASRSEYEQYF.

The chain is built from TRBV30 and TRBJ1-1; D is undetermined. CDR1 and CDR2 from the germline V gene are GTSNPN and SVGIG (reference sequence). The CDR3 has 11 amino acids. V lost 6 bases and J 4 bases, leaving 9 bases between the germline ends. The CDR3 protein is CACSWLTEAFF. The CDR3 region has the DNA TGTGCCTGTTCTTGGCTCACTGAAGCTTTCTTT.

The V and J genes are TRBV28 and TRBJ1-1; tentative D call: TRBD1 (6 bases). The germline gives CDR1 MDHEN, CDR2 SYDVKM. The CDR3 has 16 amino acids. V shed 3 bases and J shed 1 base, with 15 bases lying between them. CDR3 loop: CASSLSRGRGNTEAFF. In nucleotides, the CDR3 is TGTGCCAGCAGTTTGAGCAGGGGTAGGGGGAACACTGAAGCTTTCTTT. Drawing the rest from reference TRBV28 and TRBJ1-1, the complete variable domain is DVKVTQSSRYLVKRTGEKVFLECVQDMDHENMFWYRQDPGLGLRLIYFSYDVKMKEKGDIPEGYSVSREKKERFSLILESASTNQTSMYLCASSLSRGRGNTEAFFGQGTRLTVV.

The genes are TRBV10-3 and TRBJ2-1; D perhaps matches TRBD2 (6 bases). V lost 6 bases and J 0 bases, leaving 12 bases between the germline ends. The CDR3 runs 15 residues. The germline V gene encodes CDR1 ENHRY and CDR2 SYGVKD. The CDR3 loop is CAISQGLGSYNEQFF. CDR3 DNA sequence: TGTGCCATCAGCCAGGGACTTGGCTCCTACAATGAGCAGTTCTTC.

The chain has TRBV5-5 and TRBJ2-2; D is ambiguous. With 0 bases removed from V and 6 bases from J, the gap between germline ends came to 9 bases. This CDR3 is 14 amino acids long. CDR1 and CDR2 from the germline V gene are SGHKS and YYEKEE (reference sequence). CDR3 protein: CASSLGPRAGELFF. The DNA of the CDR3 is TGTGCCAGCAGCTTGGGGCCGCGAGCCGGGGAGCTGTTTTTT.

This clone is a singleton in its sample. This chain uses TRBV20-1 with TRBJ2-7; D ambiguous. Germline CDR1 is DFQATT and CDR2 is SNEGSKA (reference sequence). Deletions cut 0 bases from V and 12 bases from J, with 9 bases between. The CDR3 extends over 10 amino acids. The CDR3 loop reads CSAREEIRYF. The CDR3, as DNA: TGCAGTGCTAGAGAGGAGATCAGGTACTTC.

This clone was counted once. The chain has TRBV7-2 and TRBJ1-1, with no clear D. The CDR3 consists of 15 residues. CDR1 SGHTA and CDR2 FQGNSA come from the germline V gene. V gave up 1 base and J gave up 1 base, with 10 bases separating them. The chain's CDR3 is CASSLVRRKNTEAFF. The CDR3, as DNA: TGTGCCAGCAGCTTAGTTAGGAGAAAGAACACTGAAGCTTTCTTT.

V and J are TRBV9 and TRBJ2-1; D not certain. The V end lost 1 base, the J end lost 10 bases, and 21 bases lay between the germline ends. Germline V gene data show CDR1 as SGDLS and CDR2 as YYNGEE. The CDR3 totals 16 residues. This chain's CDR3 is CASSVNRLPTGSEQFF. The CDR3, as DNA: TGTGCCAGCAGCGTAAATAGGCTACCGACCGGATCCGAGCAGTTCTTC.

As to this clone: Because the CDR3's place on the DNA is in doubt, the DNA is left out and the CDR3 is given as listed by TCRdb. The chain has TRBV15 and TRBJ1-4; the table's D call, TRBD1, has no DNA check behind it. Germline-derived CDR1 and CDR2 are LNHNV and YYDKDF (reference sequence). The CDR3 length equals 15 residues, ends included. CDR3 sequence reads: CATSRRTWGRENCFF.

This chain uses TRBV28 with TRBJ2-7; D remains unclear. Germline V lookup: CDR1 MDHEN, CDR2 SYDVKM. Trimming pared 4 bases from V and 3 bases from J, leaving 7 bases between. The CDR3 contains 12 residues. The CDR3 coding sequence is TGTGCCAGCAGTTCGACTCGCTACGAGCAGTACTTC. It encodes CASSSTRYEQYF.

To note about this clone: The sample has other DNA sequences that encode this CDR3 too. CDR3 coding DNA: TGTGCCAGCAGCGGGGATAGCACAGATACGCAGTATTTT. Its protein is CASSGDSTDTQYF. The chain recombines TRBV9 with TRBJ2-3, with unresolved D. Deletions cut 3 bases from V and 0 bases from J, with 5 bases between. The germline V gene encodes CDR1 SGDLS and CDR2 YYNGEE. This CDR3 spans 13 amino acids.

As for this clone: In the same sample, other DNA sequences code for this CDR3. The chain has TRBV9 and TRBJ2-1; 11 bases are shared with TRBD2. The germline V gene has CDR1 SGDLS and CDR2 YYNGEE. After removal of 4 bases from V and 6 bases from J, the junction contained 9 bases not matched to a gene. The CDR3 has 16 amino acids. The CDR3 here is CASSLRGLAGGNEQFF. CDR3 DNA: TGTGCCAGCAGCCTCCGGGGGCTAGCGGGAGGCAATGAGCAGTTCTTC.

The rearrangement links TRBV5-6 to TRBJ2-5; D tentatively reads TRBD1 or TRBD2 (7 bases each). This CDR3 spans 15 amino acids. Germline CDR1 is SGHDT and CDR2 is YYEEEE. The V gene lost 3 bases and the J gene lost 5 bases, with 17 bases spanning the gap. The DNA for the CDR3 is TGTGCCAGCAGCTCCGGTCCAGGGGGAGGGGAGACCCAGTACTTC. This gives the protein CASSSGPGGGETQYF.

The V and J genes are TRBV5-1 and TRBJ2-7, with D maybe TRBD1 (5 bases). Germline V gene data show CDR1 as SGHRS and CDR2 as YFSETQ. CDR3 length: 15 residues. V shed 3 bases and J shed 1 base, with 14 bases lying between them. Written as DNA, the CDR3 is TGCGCCAGCAGCTCAGCCAGGGAATATTCCTACGAGCAGTACTTC. It specifies CASSSAREYSYEQYF.

This chain uses TRBV6-5 with TRBJ2-6; no clear D gene. Deletions cut 0 bases from V and 4 bases from J, with 7 bases between. CDR1 is MNHEY, CDR2 SVGAGI, per germline. This CDR3 has 15 residues. Written as DNA, the CDR3 is TGTGCCAGCAGTTACTCGACATCCGGGGCCAACGTCCTGACTTTC. Amino acid sequence: CASSYSTSGANVLTF.

The V and J genes are TRBV6-5 and TRBJ1-5, with D perhaps matching TRBD1 (5 bases). The germline V and J ends were trimmed by 5 bases and 7 bases, with 18 bases remaining between them. Germline lookup yields CDR1 MNHEY and CDR2 SVGAGI. The CDR3 length is 15 residues. CDR3 DNA: TGTGCCAGCAGTCCGAGGACAACAATAGGCCAGCCCCAGCATTTT. Protein: CASSPRTTIGQPQHF.

This clone has only one observation. The chain has TRBV27 and TRBJ2-2; D gene uncertain. CDR1 and CDR2 (germline): MNHEY, SMNVEV (reference sequence). Trimming removed 2 bases at V and 6 bases at J, with 10 bases between. This CDR3 is built from 14 residues. In nucleotides, the CDR3 is TGTGCCAGCAGTTTAACCTGGGAACCCGGGGAGCTGTTTTTT. Amino acids: CASSLTWEPGELFF.

The chain joins TRBV10-3 to TRBJ1-1; D unclear. Germline V gene sequence: CDR1 ENHRY, CDR2 SYGVKD. The CDR3 spans 16 residues. Trimming removed 0 bases from V and 3 bases from J, with 14 bases in between. The CDR3 loop reads CAISESFGLKDTEAFF. The CDR3 coding sequence is TGTGCCATCAGTGAGTCGTTCGGGTTGAAGGACACTGAAGCTTTCTTT.

V is TRBV19 and J is TRBJ2-5; 12 positions match TRBD2. CDR3 length: 15 residues. CDR1 is LNHDA and CDR2 is SQIVND in the germline V gene (reference sequence). J lost 5 bases, V lost 4 bases, and 5 bases had no gene match. For the CDR3, the DNA is TGTGCCAGTAGTACACTAGCGGGAGGCGGCGAGACCCAGTACTTC. Its translation is CASSTLAGGGETQYF. Full variable domain (rest looked up from reference TRBV19 and TRBJ2-5): DGGITQSPKYLFRKEGQNVTLSCEQNLNHDAMYWYRQDPGQGLRLIYYSQIVNDFQKGDIAEGYSVSREKKESFPLTVTSAQKNPTAFYLCASSTLAGGGETQYFGPGTRLLVL.

V usage is TRBV15 and J usage is TRBJ2-5; TRBD2 agrees at 14 bases. The ends lost 5 bases at V and 4 bases at J; junction bases unmatched: 18. Germline CDR1 reads LNHNV; CDR2 reads YYDKDF (reference sequence). The CDR3 spans 20 residues. CDR3: CATSGREVGLAGAVGETQYF. CDR3 nucleotides: TGTGCCACCAGCGGCCGGGAAGTGGGACTAGCGGGAGCCGTTGGAGAGACCCAGTACTTC.

The CDR3 region has the DNA TGCGCCAGCAGCGCTAGCGGGAGGGCCGCAGATACGCAGTATTTT. It translates to CASSASGRAADTQYF. The chain couples TRBV4-1 to TRBJ2-3; 12 bases map to TRBD2. The V and J ends lost 5 bases and 4 bases, in that order; junction bases with no gene match: 4. Germline V gene lookup returns CDR1 MGHRA and CDR2 YSYEKL. The CDR3 length is 15 residues.